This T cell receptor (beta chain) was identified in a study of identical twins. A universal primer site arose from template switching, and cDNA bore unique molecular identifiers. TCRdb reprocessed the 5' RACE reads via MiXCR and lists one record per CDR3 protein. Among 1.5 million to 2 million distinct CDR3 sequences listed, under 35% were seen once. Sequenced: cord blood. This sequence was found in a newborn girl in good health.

The CDR3: CACLGQGAANYGYTF. For the CDR3, the DNA is TGTGCCTGTCTCGGACAGGGGGCGGCTAACTATGGCTACACCTTC. The rearrangement links TRBV30 to TRBJ1-2; 11 bases align to TRBD1. The trim removed 6 bases at V and 0 bases at J, leaving 6 bases unmatched. The CDR3 sequence is 15 residues long. Germline V gene lookup returns CDR1 GTSNPN and CDR2 SVGIG (reference sequence).